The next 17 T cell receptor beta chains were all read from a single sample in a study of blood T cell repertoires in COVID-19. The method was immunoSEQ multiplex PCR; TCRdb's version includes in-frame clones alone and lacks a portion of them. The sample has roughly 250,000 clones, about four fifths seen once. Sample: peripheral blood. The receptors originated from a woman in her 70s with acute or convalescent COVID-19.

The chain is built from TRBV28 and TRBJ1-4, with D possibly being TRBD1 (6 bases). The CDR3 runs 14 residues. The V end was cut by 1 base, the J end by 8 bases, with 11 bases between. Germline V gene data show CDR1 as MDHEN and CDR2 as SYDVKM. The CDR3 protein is CASSLLQGREKLFF. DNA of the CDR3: TGTGCCAGCAGTTTATTACAGGGTAGGGAAAAACTGTTTTTT.

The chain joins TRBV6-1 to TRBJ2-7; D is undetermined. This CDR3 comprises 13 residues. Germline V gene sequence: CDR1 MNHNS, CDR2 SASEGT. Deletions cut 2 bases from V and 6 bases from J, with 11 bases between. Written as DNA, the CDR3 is TGTGCCAGCAGTGAAATGAGCTGGAGCGAGCAGTACTTC. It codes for CASSEMSWSEQYF.

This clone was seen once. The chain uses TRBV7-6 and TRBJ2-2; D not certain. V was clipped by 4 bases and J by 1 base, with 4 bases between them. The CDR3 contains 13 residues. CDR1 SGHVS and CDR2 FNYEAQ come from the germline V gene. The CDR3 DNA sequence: TGTGCCAGCAGCTCCCGGAACACCGGGGAGCTGTTTTTT. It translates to CASSSRNTGELFF.

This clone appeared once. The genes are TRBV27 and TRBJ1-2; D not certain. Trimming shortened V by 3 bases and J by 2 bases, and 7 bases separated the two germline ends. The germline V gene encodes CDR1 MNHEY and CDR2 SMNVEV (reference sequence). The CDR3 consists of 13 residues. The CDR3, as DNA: TGTGCCAGCAGTTTGCGAGAAAACTATGGCTACACCTTC. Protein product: CASSLRENYGYTF.

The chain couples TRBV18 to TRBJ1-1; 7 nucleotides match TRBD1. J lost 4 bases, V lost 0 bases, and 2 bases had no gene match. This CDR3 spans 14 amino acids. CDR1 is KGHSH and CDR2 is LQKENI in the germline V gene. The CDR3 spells CASSPPAGGTEAFF. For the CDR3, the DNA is TGTGCCAGCTCACCACCGGCAGGGGGCACTGAAGCTTTCTTT.

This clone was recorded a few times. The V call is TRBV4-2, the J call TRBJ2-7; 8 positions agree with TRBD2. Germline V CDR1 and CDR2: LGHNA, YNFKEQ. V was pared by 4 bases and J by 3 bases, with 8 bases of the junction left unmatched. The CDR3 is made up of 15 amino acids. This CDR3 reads CASSPRGAPLYEQYF. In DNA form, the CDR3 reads TGTGCCAGCAGCCCGCGGGGGGCGCCCCTCTACGAGCAGTACTTC.

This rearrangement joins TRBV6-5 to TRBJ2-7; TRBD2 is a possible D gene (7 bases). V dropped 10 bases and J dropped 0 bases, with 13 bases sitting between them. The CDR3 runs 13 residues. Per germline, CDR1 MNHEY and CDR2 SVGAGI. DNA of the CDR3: TGTGCCATCGCGGGGGCCATCTCCTACGAGCAGTACTTC. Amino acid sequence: CAIAGAISYEQYF.

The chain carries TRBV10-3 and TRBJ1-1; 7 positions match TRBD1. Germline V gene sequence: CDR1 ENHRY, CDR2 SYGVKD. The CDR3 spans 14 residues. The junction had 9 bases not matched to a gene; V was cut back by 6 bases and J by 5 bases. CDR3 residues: CAISSQGMGTEAFF. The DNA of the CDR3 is TGTGCCATCAGCTCACAGGGGATGGGGACTGAAGCTTTCTTT.

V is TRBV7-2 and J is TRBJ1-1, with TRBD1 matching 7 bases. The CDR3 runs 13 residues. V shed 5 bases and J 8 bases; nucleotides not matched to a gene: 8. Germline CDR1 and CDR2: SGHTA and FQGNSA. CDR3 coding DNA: TGTGCCAGCAGCATCCCGGGACAGACGGAAGCTTTCTTT. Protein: CASSIPGQTEAFF.

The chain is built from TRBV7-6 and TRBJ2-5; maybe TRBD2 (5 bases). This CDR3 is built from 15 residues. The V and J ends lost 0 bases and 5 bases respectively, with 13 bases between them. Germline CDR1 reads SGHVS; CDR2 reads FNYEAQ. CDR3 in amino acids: CASSLAGSAVETQYF. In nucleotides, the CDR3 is TGTGCCAGCAGCTTAGCAGGCTCAGCGGTCGAGACCCAGTACTTC.

This CDR3 is CACDPPGQGTDTQYF. DNA of the CDR3: TGTGCCTGCGATCCTCCGGGACAGGGGACCGATACGCAGTATTTT. This chain uses TRBV30 with TRBJ2-3; 10 bases map to TRBD1. Germline trimming cut 6 bases from V and 6 bases from J; bases unmatched to any gene: 12. This CDR3 contains 15 residues. Looked up from germline, CDR1 is GTSNPN and CDR2 is SVGIG (reference sequence).

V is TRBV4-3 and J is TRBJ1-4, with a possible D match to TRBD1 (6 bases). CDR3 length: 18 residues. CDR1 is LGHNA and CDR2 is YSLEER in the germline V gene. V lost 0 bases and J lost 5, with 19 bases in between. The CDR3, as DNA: TGCGCCAGCAGCCAAGATTCGGGGGGCCCTCCGGAGAATGAAAAACTGTTTTTT. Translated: CASSQDSGGPPENEKLFF.

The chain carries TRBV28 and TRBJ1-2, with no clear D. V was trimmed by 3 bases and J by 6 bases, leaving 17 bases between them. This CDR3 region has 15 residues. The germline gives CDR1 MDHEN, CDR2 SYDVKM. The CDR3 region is CASSFLGNPGDGYTF. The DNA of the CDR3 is TGTGCCAGCAGTTTCCTCGGGAACCCAGGTGATGGCTACACCTTC.

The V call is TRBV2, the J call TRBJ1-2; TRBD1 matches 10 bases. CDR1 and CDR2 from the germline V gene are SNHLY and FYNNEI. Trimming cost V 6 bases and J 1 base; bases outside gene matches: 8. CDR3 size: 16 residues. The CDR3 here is CASRPGQGTDNYGYTF. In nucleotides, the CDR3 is TGTGCCAGCAGGCCGGGACAGGGGACGGATAACTATGGCTACACCTTC.

This chain's CDR3 is CASSFSGTGSQPQHF. In nucleotides, the CDR3 is TGCGCCAGCAGCTTTTCCGGGACAGGGAGTCAGCCCCAGCATTTT. The rearrangement links TRBV5-1 to TRBJ1-5, with 9 bases aligning to TRBD1. CDR3 size: 15 residues. With V trimmed by 2 bases and J by 6 bases, 6 bases remained unmatched. The germline CDR1 and CDR2 sequences are SGHRS and YFSETQ. Full variable domain (remainder filled in from reference TRBV5-1 and TRBJ1-5): KAGVTQTPRYLIKTRGQQVTLSCSPISGHRSVSWYQQTPGQGLQFLFEYFSETQRNKGNFPGRFSGRQFSNSRSEMNVSTLELGDSALYLCASSFSGTGSQPQHFGDGTRLSIL.

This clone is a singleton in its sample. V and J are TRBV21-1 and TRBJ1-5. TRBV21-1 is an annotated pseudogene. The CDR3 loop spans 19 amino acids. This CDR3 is CASSLYPGEVATVKEPQHF. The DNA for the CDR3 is TGTGCCAGCAGCCTTTACCCCGGGGAGGTGGCTACGGTAAAGGAGCCCCAGCATTTT.

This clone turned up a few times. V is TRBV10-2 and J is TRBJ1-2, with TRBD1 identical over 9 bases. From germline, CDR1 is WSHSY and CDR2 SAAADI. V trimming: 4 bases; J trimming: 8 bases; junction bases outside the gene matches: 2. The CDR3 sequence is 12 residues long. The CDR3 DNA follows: TGCGCCAGCAGTGGGACAGGGGACGGCTACACCTTC. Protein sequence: CASSGTGDGYTF.